The 7 T cell receptor beta chains presented below share a single source sample, sequenced in a study of blood T cell repertoires in COVID-19. The data were produced by immunoSEQ multiplex PCR, yet TCRdb's version contains in-frame clones alone and is incomplete. This table holds some 62,000 clones, approximately 88% found once. Sequencing was carried out using peripheral blood. The receptors shown here come from a human donor in a cohort sampled during active COVID-19.

This clone was observed a handful of times. The chain carries TRBV7-9 and TRBJ2-2, with 8 nucleotides matching TRBD1. CDR3 size: 16 residues. V lost 5 bases to trimming and J lost 4 bases; unmatched junction nucleotides: 9. Germline values: CDR1 SEHNR, CDR2 FQNEAQ (reference sequence). The CDR3 sequence: CASSAPGTGITGELFF. The CDR3 DNA is TGTGCCAGCAGCGCACCCGGGACAGGCATCACCGGGGAGCTGTTTTTT. Supplemented by reference TRBV7-9 and TRBJ2-2, the full variable domain reads DTGVSQNPRHKITKRGQNVTFRCDPISEHNRLYWYRQTLGQGPEFLTYFQNEAQLEKSRLLSDRFSAERPKGSFSTLEIQRTEQGDSAMYLCASSAPGTGITGELFFGEGSRLTVL.

The chain is built from TRBV7-2 and TRBJ2-2; D is possibly TRBD2 (6 bases). The germline gives CDR1 SGHTA, CDR2 FQGNSA. V lost 3 bases, J lost 0 bases, and 11 bases lay in between. CDR3 length: 16 amino acids. The CDR3 loop reads CASSFTGVPNTGELFF. In nucleotides, the CDR3 is TGTGCCAGCAGCTTCACGGGAGTCCCGAACACCGGGGAGCTGTTTTTT.

This clone was observed a few times. The chain carries TRBV7-2 and TRBJ2-2; 7 nucleotides line up with TRBD1. With V trimmed by 1 base and J by 3 bases, 2 bases remained unmatched. There are 15 residues in the CDR3. Germline V gene data show CDR1 as SGHTA and CDR2 as FQGNSA. CDR3 bases: TGTGCCAGCAGCTTAGGGACAGGACACACCGGGGAGCTGTTTTTT. It specifies CASSLGTGHTGELFF.

The genes are TRBV18 and TRBJ2-7; a weak D match, TRBD1 (5 bases). Trimming pared 4 bases from V and 2 bases from J, leaving 12 bases between. Germline V gene sequence: CDR1 KGHSH, CDR2 LQKENI. The CDR3 runs to 14 residues. The CDR3: CASSLRTLPYEQYF. The CDR3 DNA reads TGTGCCAGCTCACTGCGGACACTCCCCTACGAGCAGTACTTC.

A single count supports this clone. The chain links TRBV20-1 to TRBJ2-5, with 8 nucleotides matching TRBD2. V was pared by 3 bases and J by 5 bases, with 5 bases of the junction left unmatched. The CDR3 runs 13 residues. Germline CDR1 is DFQATT and CDR2 is SNEGSKA (reference sequence). The CDR3 DNA follows: TGCAGTGCTAGTTATCGCGGGAGGGAGACCCAGTACTTC. This codes for CSASYRGRETQYF.

The rearrangement uses TRBV19 and TRBJ1-2, with D perhaps TRBD1 (5 bases). Deletions cut 2 bases from V and 4 bases from J, with 14 bases between. Germline CDR1 and CDR2: LNHDA and SQIVND (reference sequence). The CDR3 length is 15 residues. Here the CDR3 reads CASSIKGPGGYGYTF. CDR3 DNA sequence: TGTGCCAGTAGTATAAAGGGGCCTGGCGGCTATGGCTACACCTTC.

The chain has TRBV2 and TRBJ2-3, with D possibly being TRBD2 (5 bases). The V end lost 7 bases, the J end lost 9 bases, and 17 bases lay between the germline ends. Germline V gives CDR1 SNHLY, CDR2 FYNNEI. This CDR3 spans 13 amino acids. DNA for the CDR3: TGTGCCAGCATCGGTCTCGCGAGAGGGACGCAGTATTTT. It translates to CASIGLARGTQYF.